This T cell receptor (beta chain) emerged from a study of blood T cell repertoires in COVID-19. About the research overall: Sites in the United States, Italy and Spain provided acute and convalescent COVID-19 samples. Sample material is recorded as cDNA or gDNA derived from T cells, B-cell-depleted T cells, or PBMCs.

The authors' processing: Estimation of nucleated cell counts was performed using reference gene primer amplification. Sequencing used immunoSEQ multiplex PCR; TCRdb keeps in-frame clones, though not all of them. The D gene and trimming were derived from the DNA, and the V and J assignments and clone size from that table. The sample records roughly 190,000 clones, approximately 80% being singletons. Germline assignment: CDR1 MGHRA and CDR2 YSYEKL. The CDR3 contains 15 residues. The V gene end was trimmed by 4 bases and the J gene end by 4 bases; junction bases not matched to a gene: 2. Sequencing was done on a sample of peripheral blood. The receptor was derived from a man between 60 and 75 years old with acute or convalescent COVID-19. The chain employs TRBV4-1 and TRBJ2-4, with 12 bases fitting TRBD2. The CDR3 reads CASSPGLAGKNIQYF. For the CDR3, the DNA is TGCGCCAGCAGCCCTGGACTAGCGGGAAAAAACATTCAGTACTTC.